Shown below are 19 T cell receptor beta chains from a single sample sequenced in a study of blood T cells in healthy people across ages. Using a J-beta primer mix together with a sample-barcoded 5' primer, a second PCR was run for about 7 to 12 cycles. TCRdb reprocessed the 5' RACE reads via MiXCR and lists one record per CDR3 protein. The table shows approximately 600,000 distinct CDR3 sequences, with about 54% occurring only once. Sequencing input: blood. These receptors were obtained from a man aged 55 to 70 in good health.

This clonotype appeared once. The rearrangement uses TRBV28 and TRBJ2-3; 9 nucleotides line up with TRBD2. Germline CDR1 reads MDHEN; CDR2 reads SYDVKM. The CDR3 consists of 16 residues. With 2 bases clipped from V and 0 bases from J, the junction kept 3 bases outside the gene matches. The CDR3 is CASSLVAGVSTDTQYF. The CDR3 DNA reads TGTGCCAGCAGTTTAGTAGCGGGGGTAAGCACAGATACGCAGTATTTT.

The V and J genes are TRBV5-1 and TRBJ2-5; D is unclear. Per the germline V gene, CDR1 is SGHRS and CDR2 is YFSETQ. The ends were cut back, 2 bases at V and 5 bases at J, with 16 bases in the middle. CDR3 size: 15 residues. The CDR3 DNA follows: TGCGCCAGCAGCTTATCCGGGTTACCGACCGAGACCCAGTACTTC. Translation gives CASSLSGLPTETQYF. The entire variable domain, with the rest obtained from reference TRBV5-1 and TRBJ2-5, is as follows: KAGVTQTPRYLIKTRGQQVTLSCSPISGHRSVSWYQQTPGQGLQFLFEYFSETQRNKGNFPGRFSGRQFSNSRSEMNVSTLELGDSALYLCASSLSGLPTETQYFGPGTRLLVL.

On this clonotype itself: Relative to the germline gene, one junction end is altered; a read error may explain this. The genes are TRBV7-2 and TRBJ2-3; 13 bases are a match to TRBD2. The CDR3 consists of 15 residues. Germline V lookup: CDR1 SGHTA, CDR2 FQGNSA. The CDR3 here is CASSSGTSGTYEQYF. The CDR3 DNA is TGTGCCAGCAGCTCCGGGACTAGCGGGACCTACGAGCAGTATTTC.

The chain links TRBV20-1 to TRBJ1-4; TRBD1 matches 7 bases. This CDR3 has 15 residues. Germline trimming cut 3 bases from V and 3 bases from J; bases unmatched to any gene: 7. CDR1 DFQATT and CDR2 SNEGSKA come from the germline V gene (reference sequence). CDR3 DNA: TGCAGTGCTAGGCCCGCCGGGACAGCTAATGAAAAACTGTTTTTT. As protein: CSARPAGTANEKLFF.

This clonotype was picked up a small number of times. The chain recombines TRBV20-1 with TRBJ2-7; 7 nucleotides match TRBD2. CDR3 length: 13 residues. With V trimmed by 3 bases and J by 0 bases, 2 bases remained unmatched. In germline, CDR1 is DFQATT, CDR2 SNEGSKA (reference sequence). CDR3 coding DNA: TGCAGTGCTAGGCGGGGGACCTCCTACGAGCAGTACTTC. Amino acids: CSARRGTSYEQYF.

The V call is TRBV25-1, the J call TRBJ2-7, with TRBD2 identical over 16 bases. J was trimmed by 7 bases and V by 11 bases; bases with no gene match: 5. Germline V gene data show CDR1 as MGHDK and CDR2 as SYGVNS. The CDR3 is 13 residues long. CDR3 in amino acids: CAAKGLAGGEQYF. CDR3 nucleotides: TGTGCCGCCAAGGGACTAGCGGGAGGGGAGCAGTACTTC.

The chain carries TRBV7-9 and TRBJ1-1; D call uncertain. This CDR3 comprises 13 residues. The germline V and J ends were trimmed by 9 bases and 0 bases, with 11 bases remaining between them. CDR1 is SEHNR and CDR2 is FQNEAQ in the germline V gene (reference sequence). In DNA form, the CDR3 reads TGTGCCAGTACGGGGTCTTTGAACACTGAAGCTTTCTTT. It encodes CASTGSLNTEAFF.

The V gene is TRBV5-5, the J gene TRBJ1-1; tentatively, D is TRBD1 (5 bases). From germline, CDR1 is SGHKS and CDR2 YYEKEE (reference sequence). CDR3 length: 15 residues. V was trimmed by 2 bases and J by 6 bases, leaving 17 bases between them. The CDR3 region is CASSLGATRNSEAFF. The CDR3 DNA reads TGTGCCAGCAGCTTAGGGGCTACTCGGAATTCTGAAGCTTTCTTT.

CDR3 DNA: TGTGCCAGTAGCGGGCAGGGCTACACTGAAGCTTTCTTT. This gives the protein CASSGQGYTEAFF. V usage is TRBV19 and J usage is TRBJ1-1, with a tentative D call TRBD1 (5 bases). V dropped 6 bases and J dropped 3 bases, with 11 bases sitting between them. Per the germline V gene, CDR1 is LNHDA and CDR2 is SQIVND (reference sequence). The CDR3 consists of 13 residues.

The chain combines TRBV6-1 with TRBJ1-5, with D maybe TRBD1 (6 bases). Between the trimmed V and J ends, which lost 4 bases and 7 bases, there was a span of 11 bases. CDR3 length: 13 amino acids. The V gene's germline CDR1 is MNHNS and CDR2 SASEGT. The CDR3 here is CASSVGALQPQHF. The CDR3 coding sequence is TGTGCCAGCAGTGTGGGGGCGTTGCAGCCCCAGCATTTT.

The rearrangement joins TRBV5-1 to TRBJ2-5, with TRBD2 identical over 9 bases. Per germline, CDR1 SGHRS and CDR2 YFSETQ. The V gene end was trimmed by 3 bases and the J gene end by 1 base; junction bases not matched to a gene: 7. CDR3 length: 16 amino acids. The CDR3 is CASSWGTSPSQETQYF. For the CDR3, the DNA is TGCGCCAGCAGCTGGGGGACTAGCCCCTCCCAAGAGACCCAGTACTTC.

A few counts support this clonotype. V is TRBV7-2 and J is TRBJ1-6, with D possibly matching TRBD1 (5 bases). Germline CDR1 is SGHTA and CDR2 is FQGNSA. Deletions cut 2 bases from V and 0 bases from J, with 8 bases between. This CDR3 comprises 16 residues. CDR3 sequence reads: CASSLNGGSYNSPLHF. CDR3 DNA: TGTGCCAGCAGCTTAAATGGGGGCTCCTATAATTCACCCCTCCACTTT.

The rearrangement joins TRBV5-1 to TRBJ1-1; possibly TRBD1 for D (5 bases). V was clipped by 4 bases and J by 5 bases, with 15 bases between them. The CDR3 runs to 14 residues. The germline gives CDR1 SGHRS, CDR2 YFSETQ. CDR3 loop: CASSVQEFLTEAFF. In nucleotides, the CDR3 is TGCGCCAGCAGCGTACAGGAGTTCCTTACTGAAGCTTTCTTT.

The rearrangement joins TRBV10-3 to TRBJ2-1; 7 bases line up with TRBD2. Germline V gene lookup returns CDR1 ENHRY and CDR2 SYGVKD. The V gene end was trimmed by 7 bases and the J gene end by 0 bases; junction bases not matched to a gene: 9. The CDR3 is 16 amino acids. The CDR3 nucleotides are TGTGCCATCACCCTCTTAGCGGGTAGCTCCTACAATGAGCAGTTCTTC. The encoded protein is CAITLLAGSSYNEQFF.

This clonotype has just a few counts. CDR3 loop: CASSWTGSGRDTQYF. CDR3 DNA: TGTGCCAGCAGCTGGACAGGGAGTGGTAGAGATACGCAGTATTTT. V usage is TRBV7-2 and J usage is TRBJ2-3, with 8 bases identical to TRBD1. Germline V lookup: CDR1 SGHTA, CDR2 FQGNSA. The CDR3 spans 15 residues. After removal of 4 bases from V and 5 bases from J, the junction contained 8 bases not matched to a gene.

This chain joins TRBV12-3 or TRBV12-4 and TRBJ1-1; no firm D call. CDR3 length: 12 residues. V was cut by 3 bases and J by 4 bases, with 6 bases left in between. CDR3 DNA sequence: TGTGCCAGCAGTTTCGCCACCACTGAAGCTTTCTTT. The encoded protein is CASSFATTEAFF.

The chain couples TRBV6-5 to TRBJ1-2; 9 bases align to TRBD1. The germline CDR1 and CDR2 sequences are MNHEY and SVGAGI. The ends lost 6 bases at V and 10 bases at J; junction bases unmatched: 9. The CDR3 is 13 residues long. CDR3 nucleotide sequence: TGTGCCAGCAGCATGGGGACAGGGTCTTTCTACACCTTC. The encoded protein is CASSMGTGSFYTF.

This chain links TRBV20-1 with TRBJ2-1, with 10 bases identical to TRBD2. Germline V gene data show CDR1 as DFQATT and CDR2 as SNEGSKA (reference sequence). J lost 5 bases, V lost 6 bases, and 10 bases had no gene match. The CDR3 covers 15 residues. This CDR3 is CSATGLAAFNNEQFF. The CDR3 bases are TGCAGTGCAACAGGACTAGCGGCCTTCAACAATGAGCAGTTCTTC.

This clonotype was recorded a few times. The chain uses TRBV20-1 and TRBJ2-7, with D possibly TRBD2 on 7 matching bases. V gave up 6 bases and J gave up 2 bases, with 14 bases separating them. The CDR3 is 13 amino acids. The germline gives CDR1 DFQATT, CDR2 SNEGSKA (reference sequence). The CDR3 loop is CSAVRGGAYEQYF. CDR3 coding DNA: TGCAGTGCCGTAAGGGGGGGCGCCTACGAGCAGTACTTC.